The T cell receptor beta chain under discussion was sequenced for a study of cytomegalovirus exposure and HLA in healthy donors. Study-wide context: The roughly 130 validation repertoires, a later analysis reported, used the same platform as the roughly 700 repertoires from the first cohort. Study-wide points: Reportedly, diagnosis of cytomegalovirus status by the classifier showed high specificity and sensitivity. Rarity held for most TCR sequences, but there were some public TCRs that occurred in many donors.

Regarding this clone: Its specificity is not known.

Produced via immunoSEQ multiplex PCR; TCRdb's table is partial and in-frame only. This sample has over 150,000 clones, with roughly 90% found just once. Germline values: CDR1 SEHNR, CDR2 FQNEAQ (reference sequence). V lost 0 bases to trimming and J lost 0 bases, with 8 bases between them. This CDR3 is built from 15 residues. The sample comprised PBMCs. The J gene is TRBJ1-2, the V gene TRBV7-9; D is uncertain. The clonotype originates from a man younger than 30 in good health and CMV-seropositive. DNA of the CDR3: TGTGCCAGCAGCTTAGCTGCAGTCCCTAACTATGGCTACACCTTC. Its translation: CASSLAAVPNYGYTF.